These 3 T cell receptor beta chains originate from one sample sequenced in a study of T cell responses to AZD1222 COVID-19 vaccine (dated by TCRdb to about 2021). Library preparation was by the immunoSEQ multiplex PCR assay. The table was pulled from immuneACCESS by TCRdb, which kept in-frame rearrangements only. Such tables lose some clones; where checked, under half of the loss comes from unresolved V genes, and the rest has no known cause. For this sample there are roughly 140,000 clones; about 90% appear just once. 3% to 4.5% of the sample comes from the top ten. Explained via the paper, the time point label denotes: baseline before first vaccination. Sequencing used peripheral blood, obtained on day 0 of AZD1222 vaccination. The receptors were sampled from an adult in good health.

This chain connects TRBV15 to TRBJ2-1; D is possibly TRBD2 (6 bases). From germline, CDR1 is LNHNV and CDR2 YYDKDF (reference sequence). The V end lost 6 bases, the J end lost 2 bases, and 11 bases lay between the germline ends. The CDR3 is made up of 14 amino acids. The CDR3 bases are TGTGCCACCAGAGCCGGGGGTCCCTACAATGAGCAGTTCTTC. Translated, it gives CATRAGGPYNEQFF. Based on the CDR3 plus reference TRBV15 and TRBJ2-1, the full variable domain is DAMVIQNPRYQVTQFGKPVTLSCSQTLNHNVMYWYQQKSSQAPKLLFHYYDKDFNNEADTPDNFQSRRPNTSFCFLDIRSPGLGDTAMYLCATRAGGPYNEQFFGPGTRLTVL.

This clone showed up just once. CDR3 nucleotides: TGTGCCAGTAGTACCGGACGATCAACTAATGAAAAACTGTTTTTT. The encoded protein is CASSTGRSTNEKLFF. The chain uses TRBV19 and TRBJ1-4; no definite D call. Germline V gene lookup returns CDR1 LNHDA and CDR2 SQIVND (reference sequence). Trimming shortened V by 4 bases and J by 0 bases, and 9 bases separated the two germline ends. The CDR3 sequence is 15 residues long.

V is TRBV20-1 and J is TRBJ1-1; D not certain. This CDR3 contains 10 residues. Trimming pared 4 bases from V and 5 bases from J, leaving 5 bases between. In germline, CDR1 is DFQATT, CDR2 SNEGSKA (reference sequence). As DNA, the CDR3 is TGCAGTGCTATGTCAACTGAAGCTTTCTTT. Its protein product is CSAMSTEAFF.